The next 14 T cell receptor beta chains were all read from a single sample in a study of cytomegalovirus exposure and HLA in healthy donors (dated by TCRdb to between 2016 and 2019). The library relied on the immunoSEQ multiplex PCR assay. A mixture of 60 forward primers for TCR Vbeta segments and 13 reverse primers for TCR Jbeta segments was used in the multiplex PCR. TCRdb's version of the immuneACCESS table is confined to in-frame rearrangements and falls short of the full clone set. An unresolved V gene accounts for under half of the shortfall where checked; the remainder is of unknown origin. The sample table lists 120,000 or so clones, 75% to 90% of them with a count of one. 15% to 25% of the sample is in the top ten clones. The source material was PBMCs. The receptors come from a man aged 18 to 30 in good health and CMV-seropositive.

This rearrangement joins TRBV2 to TRBJ2-7; 8 bases map to TRBD1. Germline loops: CDR1 SNHLY, CDR2 FYNNEI. The V segment lost 6 bases and the J segment 1 base; nucleotides outside the gene matches: 5. The CDR3 is 14 residues long. The CDR3 sequence is CASRRQGRSYEQYF. For the CDR3, the DNA is TGTGCCAGCAGGCGACAGGGGCGATCCTACGAGCAGTACTTC.

This clone was seen once. This chain links TRBV7-9 with TRBJ2-1; TRBD2 is a possible D gene (6 bases). Trimming shortened V by 9 bases and J by 3 bases, and 12 bases separated the two germline ends. The CDR3 is 13 amino acids. The V gene's germline CDR1 is SEHNR and CDR2 FQNEAQ (reference sequence). CDR3 sequence (DNA): TGTGCCAGTCGGGCGGGGAACTACAATGAGCAGTTCTTC. Translation: CASRAGNYNEQFF.

This clone has just one count. The V and J genes are TRBV2 and TRBJ2-6; weak D call: TRBD1 (5 bases). The CDR3 length is 15 residues. V gave up 5 bases and J gave up 0 bases, with 8 bases separating them. The germline V gene encodes CDR1 SNHLY and CDR2 FYNNEI. CDR3 sequence reads: CASSQQDSGANVLTF. The CDR3 bases are TGTGCCAGCAGTCAACAGGACTCTGGGGCCAACGTCCTGACTTTC.

V gene TRBV29-1 combines with J gene TRBJ2-3, with 12 bases that match TRBD2. J gave up 6 bases and V 6 bases, and 10 bases lay outside the gene matches. The CDR3 loop spans 15 amino acids. Germline values: CDR1 SQVTM, CDR2 ANQGSEA. The CDR3 nucleotides are TGCAGCGTCACGGGACTAGCGGGTTTCGTGGATACGCAGTATTTT. Translating it yields CSVTGLAGFVDTQYF.

This clone was picked up a small number of times. This chain links TRBV5-6 with TRBJ2-3; D might be TRBD1 (6 bases). CDR3 length: 15 residues. V shed 4 bases and J shed 2 bases, with 14 bases lying between them. The germline CDR1 and CDR2 sequences are SGHDT and YYEEEE. The CDR3 nucleotides read TGTGCCAGCAGCCGATCAGGACAGCTCACAGATACGCAGTATTTT. Its translation is CASSRSGQLTDTQYF. The whole variable domain, remainder taken from reference TRBV5-6 and TRBJ2-3, is DAGVTQSPTHLIKTRGQQVTLRCSPKSGHDTVSWYQQALGQGPQFIFQYYEEEERQRGNFPDRFSGHQFPNYSSELNVNALLLGDSALYLCASSRSGQLTDTQYFGPGTRLTVL.

The chain recombines TRBV13 with TRBJ2-7; D is unresolved. Trimming cost V 1 base and J 0 bases, with 25 bases left between them. Per the germline V gene, CDR1 is PRHDT and CDR2 is FYEKMQ (reference sequence). The CDR3 totals 20 residues. The DNA for the CDR3 is TGTGCCAGCAGCTTAGACCAAAGACTGATTAACTACTCCTCCTCCTACGAGCAGTACTTC. It encodes CASSLDQRLINYSSSYEQYF. The full variable domain, rest sourced from reference TRBV13 and TRBJ2-7, is AAGVIQSPRHLIKEKRETATLKCYPIPRHDTVYWYQQGPGQDPQFLISFYEKMQSDKGSIPDRFSAQQFSDYHSELNMSSLELGDSALYFCASSLDQRLINYSSSYEQYFGPGTRLTVT.

V usage is TRBV6-5 and J usage is TRBJ1-1, with TRBD1 matching over 7 bases. The CDR3 has 13 amino acids. With V trimmed by 0 bases and J by 7 bases, 2 bases remained unmatched. CDR1 is MNHEY, CDR2 SVGAGI, per germline. As DNA, the CDR3 is TGTGCCAGCAGTTACTCGGGACAGAGTGAAGCTTTCTTT. It encodes CASSYSGQSEAFF.

V gene TRBV6-5 combines with J gene TRBJ2-7, with D maybe TRBD2 (7 bases). Germline CDR1 MNHEY, CDR2 SVGAGI. V lost 5 bases and J lost 0, with 14 bases in between. The CDR3 covers 15 residues. CDR3 sequence reads: CASSRGAPSSYEQYF. DNA for the CDR3: TGTGCCAGCAGTCGGGGGGCCCCGAGCTCCTACGAGCAGTACTTC.

The chain recombines TRBV28 with TRBJ1-1; TRBD1 aligns across 7 bases. The V segment lost 3 bases and the J segment 0 bases; nucleotides outside the gene matches: 7. There are 16 residues in the CDR3. Germline CDR1 reads MDHEN; CDR2 reads SYDVKM. CDR3 region: CASSLRTGDLNTEAFF. As DNA, the CDR3 is TGTGCCAGCAGTTTGCGAACAGGGGATCTGAACACTGAAGCTTTCTTT.

The V gene is TRBV28, the J gene TRBJ1-1; 10 bases are shared with TRBD1. Germline CDR1 reads MDHEN; CDR2 reads SYDVKM. This CDR3 has 17 amino acids. J gave up 1 base and V 6 bases, and 11 bases lay outside the gene matches. The CDR3 region is CASRTEGQGRGNTEAFF. Here the CDR3 DNA reads TGTGCCAGCAGAACCGAGGGACAGGGGCGGGGGAACACTGAAGCTTTCTTT.

J is TRBJ1-3 and V is TRBV11-2; TRBD1 agrees at 7 bases. V lost 5 bases, J lost 0 bases, and 10 bases stayed unmatched. The CDR3 runs 17 residues. Germline V gives CDR1 SGHAT, CDR2 FQNNGV. For the CDR3, the DNA is TGTGCCAGCAGCACACAAGGACAGGTGATCTCTGGAAACACCATATATTTT. Amino acids: CASSTQGQVISGNTIYF. The full variable domain, its missing parts supplied by reference TRBV11-2 and TRBJ1-3, is EAGVAQSPRYKIIEKRQSVAFWCNPISGHATLYWYQQILGQGPKLLIQFQNNGVVDDSQLPKDRFSAERLKGVDSTLKIQPAKLEDSAVYLCASSTQGQVISGNTIYFGEGSWLTVV.

This CDR3 is CASSYSGTGGRAFF. In DNA form, the CDR3 reads TGTGCCAGCAGTTACTCAGGGACAGGGGGCCGAGCTTTCTTT. This sequence joins TRBV6-6 and TRBJ1-1; 12 bases line up with TRBD1. The CDR3 spans 14 residues. J gave up 10 bases and V 0 bases, and 3 bases lay outside the gene matches. The germline V gene has CDR1 MNHNY and CDR2 SVGAGI (reference sequence).

The chain uses TRBV30 and TRBJ1-1; D gene uncertain. The CDR3 contains 13 residues. Germline V gives CDR1 GTSNPN, CDR2 SVGIG (reference sequence). V lost 4 bases, J lost 1 base, and 10 bases lay in between. The CDR3 region has the DNA TGTGCCTGGACTGACACCACGAACACTGAAGCTTTCTTT. It encodes CAWTDTTNTEAFF.

This rearrangement joins TRBV7-8 to TRBJ1-1, with 11 bases identical to TRBD1. V dropped 4 bases and J dropped 5; count of bases not matched to a gene: 3. The CDR3 totals 14 residues. From germline, CDR1 is SGHVS and CDR2 FQNEAQ. CDR3 sequence: CASSSRDRGTEAFF. As DNA, the CDR3 is TGTGCCAGCAGCTCCCGGGACAGGGGGACTGAAGCTTTCTTT.